The sequence of this TCR beta chain was determined in a study of early stage breast cancer tumors. About the research overall: Most of the 16 invasive tumors were ER+, PR+ and HER2-.

The CDR3 sequence is 14 residues long. General study points: Comparing each tissue with blood distinguished tumor from normal in 14 of 16 patients.

In the case of this clone: The antigen is not known.

Method: immunoSEQ multiplex PCR; TCRdb's copy keeps in-frame clones and lacks some. The profile shows roughly 56,000 clones, over 60% of them singletons. The genes are TRBV21-1 and TRBJ1-2; the DNA was not compared with TRBD1, the D call given in the table. TRBV21-1 is recorded as a pseudogene. Sequenced material: blood. The clonotype comes from a person aged 25 to 45 with breast cancer. In DNA form, the CDR3 reads TGTGCCAGCAGGCACCCGGGACAGAGCTATGGCTACACCTTC. It yields the protein CASRHPGQSYGYTF.